This T cell receptor beta chain was identified in a study of T cell repertoires in cytomegalovirus infection. V was pared by 6 bases and J by 6 bases, with 14 bases between. The CDR3 length is 13 residues. Germline CDR1 reads MNHEY; CDR2 reads SVGEGT. Each CDR3 protein gets one entry after TCRdb re-called the reads with MiXCR. The profile shows fewer than 400,000 distinct CDR3 sequences, 18% of them singletons. In its sample, this clonotype was seen a few times. Sequencing was performed on PBMCs. The source of this sequence is a human donor in good health (CMV status not recorded). Some clones in this sample may be carry-over from other donors' samples. This chain joins TRBV6-2 or TRBV6-3 and TRBJ1-1; D ambiguous. CDR3 in DNA: TGTGCCAGCAGCCCCCCCGCGAGATCTGAAGCTTTCTTT. It specifies CASSPPARSEAFF.